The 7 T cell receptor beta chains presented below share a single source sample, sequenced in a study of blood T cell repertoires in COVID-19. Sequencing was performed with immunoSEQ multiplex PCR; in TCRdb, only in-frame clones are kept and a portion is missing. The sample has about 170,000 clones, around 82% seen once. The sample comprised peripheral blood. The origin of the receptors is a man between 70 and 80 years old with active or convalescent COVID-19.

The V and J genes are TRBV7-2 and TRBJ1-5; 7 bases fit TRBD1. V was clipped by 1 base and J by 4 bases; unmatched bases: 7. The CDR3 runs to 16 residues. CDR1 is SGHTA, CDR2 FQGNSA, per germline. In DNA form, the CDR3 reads TGTGCCAGCAGCTTAGTTAACAGGGGCCAGAATCAGCCCCAGCATTTT. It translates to CASSLVNRGQNQPQHF.

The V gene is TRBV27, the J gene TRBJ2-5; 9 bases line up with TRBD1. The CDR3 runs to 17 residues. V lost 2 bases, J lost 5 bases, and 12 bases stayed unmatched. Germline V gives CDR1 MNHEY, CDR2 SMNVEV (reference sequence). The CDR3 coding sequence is TGTGCCAGCAGTTTAAATTCTGGGACAGGGATCCGGGAGACCCAGTACTTC. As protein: CASSLNSGTGIRETQYF.

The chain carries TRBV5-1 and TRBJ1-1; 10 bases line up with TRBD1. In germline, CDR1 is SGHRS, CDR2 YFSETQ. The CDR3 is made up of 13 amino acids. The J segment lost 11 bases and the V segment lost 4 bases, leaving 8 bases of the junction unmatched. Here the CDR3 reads CASSDRDRGSAFF. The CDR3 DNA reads TGCGCCAGCAGCGACCGGGACAGGGGTTCGGCTTTCTTT.

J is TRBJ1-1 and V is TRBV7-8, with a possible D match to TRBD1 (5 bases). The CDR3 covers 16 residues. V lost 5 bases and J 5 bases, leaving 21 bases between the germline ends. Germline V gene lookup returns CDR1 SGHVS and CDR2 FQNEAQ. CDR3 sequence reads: CASSPDGGRVGTEAFF. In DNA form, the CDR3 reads TGTGCCAGCAGCCCTGACGGGGGGAGGGTGGGTACTGAAGCTTTCTTT.

The CDR3 nucleotides read TGTGCCAGCAGTTACAACGACAGGAGCAATCAGCCCCAGCATTTT. Translated: CASSYNDRSNQPQHF. V usage is TRBV27 and J usage is TRBJ1-5; D may be TRBD1 (6 bases). Germline loops: CDR1 MNHEY, CDR2 SMNVEV (reference sequence). This CDR3 has 15 amino acids. V was clipped by 4 bases and J by 1 base, with 11 bases between them.

DNA of the CDR3: TGTGCCAGCAGCCACGCCGGGACAGGGGGAGTTACCGGGGAGCTGTTTTTT. This codes for CASSHAGTGGVTGELFF. The chain uses TRBV7-2 and TRBJ2-2; the match to TRBD1 covers 11 bases. There are 17 residues in the CDR3. The V gene's germline CDR1 is SGHTA and CDR2 FQGNSA. J lost 5 bases, V lost 5 bases, and 10 bases had no gene match.

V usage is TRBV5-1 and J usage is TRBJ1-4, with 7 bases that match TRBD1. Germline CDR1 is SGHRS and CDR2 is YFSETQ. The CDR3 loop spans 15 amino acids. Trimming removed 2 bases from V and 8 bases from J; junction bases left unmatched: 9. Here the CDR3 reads CASSLQQGKREKLFF. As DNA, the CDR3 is TGCGCCAGCAGCTTACAACAGGGGAAAAGGGAAAAACTGTTTTTT.